This T cell receptor (beta chain) was recovered during a study of blood T cell repertoires in COVID-19. Whole-study context: Italy, Spain and the United States were the sources of the convalescent and acute COVID-19 samples. Sample material is recorded as cDNA or gDNA derived from T cells, B-cell-depleted T cells, or PBMCs.

Per the original methods: Scientists estimated how many nucleated cells there were by amplifying reference gene primers. The assay was immunoSEQ multiplex PCR, and TCRdb's table has in-frame clones only and misses some. V and J calls and clone size are those listed in that table; D and trimming were worked out from the DNA. The table lists a few hundred thousand clones, approximately 91% of them singletons. Sequences were obtained from peripheral blood. This TCR came from a woman between 55 and 75 years old with acute or convalescent COVID-19.

DNA of the CDR3: TGCGCCAGCAGCACGGAACTACAGGGCCCCGATTATAATTCACCCCTCCACTTT. Translating it yields CASSTELQGPDYNSPLHF. The chain joins TRBV5-1 to TRBJ1-6, with a tentative D call TRBD1 (6 bases). The CDR3 extends over 18 amino acids. V lost 4 bases and J lost 4, with 21 bases in between. From germline, CDR1 is SGHRS and CDR2 YFSETQ.